This T cell receptor beta chain was profiled in a study of blood T cell repertoires in COVID-19. V lost 6 bases to trimming and J lost 13 bases, with 18 bases between them. Germline V gene lookup returns CDR1 MNHEY and CDR2 SMNVEV (reference sequence). The CDR3 is 12 amino acids. Profiling relied on immunoSEQ multiplex PCR, and the TCRdb table lists in-frame clones only, not all of them. The sample holds about 58,000 clones, around 85% seen once. This TCR came from a man between 35 and 55 years old with active COVID-19. Sequenced sample: peripheral blood. The chain uses TRBV27 and TRBJ1-2; weak D call: TRBD1 (5 bases). CDR3: CASSLRQGGITF. Here the CDR3 DNA reads TGTGCCAGCAGCCTAAGGCAGGGTGGAATCACCTTC.